The source of this T cell receptor (beta chain) is a study of OX40 agonist ivuxolimab in advanced cancers. Overall study context: Patients treated during dose escalation were battling hepatocellular carcinoma, melanoma, renal cell or head and neck cancer. The dose-escalation cohort was about 83% male, with a mean age of approximately 61 years, ranging about 23 to 90. Regarding the study as a whole: Clones of CD4+ and CD8+ blood T cells grew by week 6 at doses of 0.1 to 3.0 mg/kg.

Method: immunoSEQ multiplex PCR; TCRdb's copy keeps in-frame clones and lacks some. The table includes 50,000 to 65,000 clones, 80% to 90% detected once. About this clone itself: Its cognate antigen is unknown.

The CDR3 sequence is 13 residues long. Per germline, CDR1 WSHSY and CDR2 SAAADI. V shed 3 bases and J shed 2 bases, with 6 bases lying between them. The chain carries TRBV10-2 and TRBJ2-3, with D unresolved. This TCR was recovered from an adult with an advanced solid tumor such as melanoma, head and neck, liver or kidney cancer. Source: CD4+ or CD8+ T cells sorted from blood, taken in a trial of the OX40 agonist ivuxolimab. The CDR3, as DNA: TGCGCCAGCAGTGAATTGGTCACAGATACGCAGTATTTT. Translation: CASSELVTDTQYF.